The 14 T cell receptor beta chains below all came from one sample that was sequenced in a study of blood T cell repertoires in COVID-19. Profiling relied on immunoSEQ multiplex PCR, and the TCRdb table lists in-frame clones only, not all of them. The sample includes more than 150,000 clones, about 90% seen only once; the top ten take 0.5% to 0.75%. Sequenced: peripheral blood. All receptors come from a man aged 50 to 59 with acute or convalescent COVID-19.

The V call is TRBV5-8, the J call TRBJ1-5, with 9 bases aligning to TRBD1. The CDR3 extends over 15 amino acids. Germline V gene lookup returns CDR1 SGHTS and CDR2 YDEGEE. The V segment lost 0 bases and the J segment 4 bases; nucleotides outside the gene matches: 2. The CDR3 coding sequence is TGTGCCAGCAGCTTGGAGGGGACAGGGAATCAGCCCCAGCATTTT. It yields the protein CASSLEGTGNQPQHF.

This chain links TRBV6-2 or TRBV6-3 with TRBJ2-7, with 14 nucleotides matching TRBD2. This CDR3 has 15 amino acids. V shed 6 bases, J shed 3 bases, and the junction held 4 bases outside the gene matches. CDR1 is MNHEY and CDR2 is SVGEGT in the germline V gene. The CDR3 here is CASSPGLAGDYEQYV. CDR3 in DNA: TGTGCCAGCAGCCCGGGACTAGCGGGGGACTACGAGCAGTACGTC.

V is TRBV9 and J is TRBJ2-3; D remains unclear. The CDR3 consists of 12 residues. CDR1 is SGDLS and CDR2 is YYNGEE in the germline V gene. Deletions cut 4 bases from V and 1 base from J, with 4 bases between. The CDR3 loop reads CASSTGTDTQYF. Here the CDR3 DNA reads TGTGCCAGCAGCACAGGCACAGATACGCAGTATTTT. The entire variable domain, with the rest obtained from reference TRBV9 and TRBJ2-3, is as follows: DSGVTQTPKHLITATGQRVTLRCSPRSGDLSVYWYQQSLDQGLQFLIQYYNGEERAKGNILERFSAQQFPDLHSELNLSSLELGDSALYFCASSTGTDTQYFGPGTRLTVL.

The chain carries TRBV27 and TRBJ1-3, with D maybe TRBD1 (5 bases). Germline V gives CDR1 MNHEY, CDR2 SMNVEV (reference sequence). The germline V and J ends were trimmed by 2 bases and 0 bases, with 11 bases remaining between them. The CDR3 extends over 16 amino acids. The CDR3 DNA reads TGTGCCAGCAGTTTAGGCCCGACAGACTCTGGAAACACCATATATTTT. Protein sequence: CASSLGPTDSGNTIYF.

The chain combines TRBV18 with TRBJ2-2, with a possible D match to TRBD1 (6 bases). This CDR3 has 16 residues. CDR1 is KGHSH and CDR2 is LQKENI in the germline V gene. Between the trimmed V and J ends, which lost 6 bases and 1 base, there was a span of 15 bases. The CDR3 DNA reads TGTGCCAGCTCCTACGGCAGAGGGGGGAACACCGGGGAGCTGTTTTTT. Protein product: CASSYGRGGNTGELFF.

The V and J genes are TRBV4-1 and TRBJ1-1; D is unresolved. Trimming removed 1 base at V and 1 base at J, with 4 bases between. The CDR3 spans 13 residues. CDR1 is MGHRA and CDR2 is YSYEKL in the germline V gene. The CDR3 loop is CASSQGRNTEAFF. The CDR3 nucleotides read TGCGCCAGCAGCCAAGGGAGGAACACTGAAGCTTTCTTT.

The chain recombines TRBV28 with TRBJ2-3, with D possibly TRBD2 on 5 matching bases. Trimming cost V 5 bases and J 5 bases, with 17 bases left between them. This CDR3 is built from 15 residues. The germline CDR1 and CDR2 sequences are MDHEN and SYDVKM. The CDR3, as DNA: TGTGCCAGCAGTCCCCGGGTAGCGCAAATAGATACGCAGTATTTT. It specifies CASSPRVAQIDTQYF.

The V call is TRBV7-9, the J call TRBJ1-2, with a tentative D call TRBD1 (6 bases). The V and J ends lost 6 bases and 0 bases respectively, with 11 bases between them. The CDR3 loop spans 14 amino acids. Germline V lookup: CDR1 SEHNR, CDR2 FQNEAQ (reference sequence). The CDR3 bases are TGTGCCAGCAGTCCACAGGGCGCTAACTATGGCTACACCTTC. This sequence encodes CASSPQGANYGYTF.

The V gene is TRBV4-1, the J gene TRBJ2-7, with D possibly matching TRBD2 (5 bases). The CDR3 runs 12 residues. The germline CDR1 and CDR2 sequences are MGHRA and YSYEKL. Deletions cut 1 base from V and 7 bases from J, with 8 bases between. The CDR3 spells CASSQGGGEQYF. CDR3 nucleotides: TGCGCCAGCAGCCAAGGCGGCGGGGAGCAGTACTTC.

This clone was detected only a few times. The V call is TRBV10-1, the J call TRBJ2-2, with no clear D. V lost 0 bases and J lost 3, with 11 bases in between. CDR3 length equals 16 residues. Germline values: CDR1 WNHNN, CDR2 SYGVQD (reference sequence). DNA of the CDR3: TGCGCCAGCAGTGAGTCGAATGGCGCGGACACCGGGGAGCTGTTTTTT. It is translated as CASSESNGADTGELFF.

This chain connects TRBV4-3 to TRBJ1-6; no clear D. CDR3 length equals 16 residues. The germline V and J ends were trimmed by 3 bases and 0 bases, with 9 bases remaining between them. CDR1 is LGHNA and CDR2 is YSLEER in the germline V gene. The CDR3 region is CASSQAASSYNSPLHF. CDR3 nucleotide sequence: TGCGCCAGCAGCCAGGCGGCTAGCTCCTATAATTCACCCCTCCACTTT.

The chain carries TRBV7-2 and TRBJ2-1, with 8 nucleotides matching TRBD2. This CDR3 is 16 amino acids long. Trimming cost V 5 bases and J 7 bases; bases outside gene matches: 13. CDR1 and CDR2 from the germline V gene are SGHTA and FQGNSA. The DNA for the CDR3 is TGTGCCAGCAGCGGTAGAGCTAGCGGGTCTTATAATGAGCAGTTCTTC. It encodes CASSGRASGSYNEQFF. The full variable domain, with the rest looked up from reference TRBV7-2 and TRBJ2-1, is GAGVSQSPSNKVTEKGKDVELRCDPISGHTALYWYRQSLGQGLEFLIYFQGNSAPDKSGLPSDRFSAERTGGSVSTLTIQRTQQEDSAVYLCASSGRASGSYNEQFFGPGTRLTVL.

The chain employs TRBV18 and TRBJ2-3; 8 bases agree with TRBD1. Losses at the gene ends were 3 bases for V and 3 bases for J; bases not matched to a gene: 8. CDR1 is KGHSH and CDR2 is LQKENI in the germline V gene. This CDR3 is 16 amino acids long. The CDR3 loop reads CASSPTDRAATDTQYF. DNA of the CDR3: TGTGCCAGCTCACCGACGGACAGGGCCGCTACAGATACGCAGTATTTT. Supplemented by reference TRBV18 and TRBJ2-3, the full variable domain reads NAGVMQNPRHLVRRRGQEARLRCSPMKGHSHVYWYRQLPEEGLKFMVYLQKENIIDESGMPKERFSAEFPKEGPSILRIQQVVRGDSAAYFCASSPTDRAATDTQYFGPGTRLTVL.

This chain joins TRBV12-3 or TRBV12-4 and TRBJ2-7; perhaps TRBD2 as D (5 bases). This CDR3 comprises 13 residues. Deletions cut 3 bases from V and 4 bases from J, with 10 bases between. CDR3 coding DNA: TGTGCCAGCAGTTTGTACCGGGGATACGAGCAGTACTTC. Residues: CASSLYRGYEQYF.